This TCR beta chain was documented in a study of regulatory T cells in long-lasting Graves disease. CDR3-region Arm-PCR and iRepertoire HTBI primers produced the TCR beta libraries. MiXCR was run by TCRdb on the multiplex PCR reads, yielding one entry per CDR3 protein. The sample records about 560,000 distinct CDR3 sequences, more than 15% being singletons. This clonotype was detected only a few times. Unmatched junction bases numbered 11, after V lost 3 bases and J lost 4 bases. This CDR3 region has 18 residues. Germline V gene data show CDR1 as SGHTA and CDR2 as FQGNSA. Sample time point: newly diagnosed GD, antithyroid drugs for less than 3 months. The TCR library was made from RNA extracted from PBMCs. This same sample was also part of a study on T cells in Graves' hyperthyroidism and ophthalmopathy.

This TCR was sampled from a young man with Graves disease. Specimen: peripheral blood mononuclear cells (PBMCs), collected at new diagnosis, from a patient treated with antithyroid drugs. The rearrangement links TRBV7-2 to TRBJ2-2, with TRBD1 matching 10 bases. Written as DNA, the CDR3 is TGTGCCAGCAGCTTTGCGGCCGGGCGGGACAGGGGCACCGGGGAGCTGTTTTTT. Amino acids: CASSFAAGRDRGTGELFF.